This T cell receptor beta chain was obtained from a study of blood T cell repertoires in COVID-19. Overall study: The United States, Italy and Spain were the sources of the acute and convalescent COVID-19 samples. Sources were T cells, B-cell-depleted T cells, or PBMCs; the material itself was cDNA or gDNA.

The CDR3 covers 17 residues. V was clipped by 5 bases and J by 0 bases; unmatched bases: 6. Germline-derived CDR1 and CDR2 are SGHVS and FNYEAQ. Original processing notes: Nucleated cell number was recorded as an estimate derived from reference gene primer amplification. Profiling relied on immunoSEQ multiplex PCR, and the TCRdb table lists in-frame clones only, not all of them. The DNA was the basis for D and trimming; V, J and clone size are from that table. The sample lists 100,000 to 150,000 clones; roughly three quarters were seen once. The source of this sequence is a middle-aged man with active or convalescent COVID-19. This chain links TRBV7-6 with TRBJ1-6, with 8 nucleotides matching TRBD1. Sequencing was performed on peripheral blood. CDR3 sequence reads: CASSQTGAASYNSPLHF. CDR3 in DNA: TGTGCCAGCAGCCAGACAGGGGCCGCCTCCTATAATTCACCCCTCCACTTT.